This T cell receptor (beta chain) was captured in a study of graft-versus-host responses after intestinal transplantation. About the research overall: Those transplanted obtained multivisceral, liver-intestinal, or isolated intestinal grafts. For 2 to 4 years after anti-thymocyte globulin induction, all recipients took tacrolimus and steroids. Overall study results and limits: Present in recipient marrow, GvH clones included some that appeared first in ileum or blood.

Notes on this clone: Its antigen is not identified.

Clones were read by immunoSEQ multiplex PCR, and TCRdb kept only the in-frame ones, dropping some. The sample holds about 40,000 clones, roughly 96% seen once. CDR1 SGHDT and CDR2 YYEEEE come from the germline V gene. The CDR3 loop spans 14 amino acids. V was shortened by 3 bases and J by 1 base, with 5 bases between the two germline ends. Sequenced material: unstimulated CD8+ T cells sorted from spleen or lymph node cells, taken before transplant. This TCR came from a human donor who was the organ donor for an intestinal transplant. This sequence joins TRBV5-6 and TRBJ2-6; no definite D call. DNA of the CDR3: TGTGCCAGCAGCTACGGATCTGGGGCCAACGTCCTGACTTTC. Protein sequence: CASSYGSGANVLTF. The full variable domain, in which reference TRBV5-6 and TRBJ2-6 provide the parts outside the CDR3, is DAGVTQSPTHLIKTRGQQVTLRCSPKSGHDTVSWYQQALGQGPQFIFQYYEEEERQRGNFPDRFSGHQFPNYSSELNVNALLLGDSALYLCASSYGSGANVLTFGAGSRLTVL.